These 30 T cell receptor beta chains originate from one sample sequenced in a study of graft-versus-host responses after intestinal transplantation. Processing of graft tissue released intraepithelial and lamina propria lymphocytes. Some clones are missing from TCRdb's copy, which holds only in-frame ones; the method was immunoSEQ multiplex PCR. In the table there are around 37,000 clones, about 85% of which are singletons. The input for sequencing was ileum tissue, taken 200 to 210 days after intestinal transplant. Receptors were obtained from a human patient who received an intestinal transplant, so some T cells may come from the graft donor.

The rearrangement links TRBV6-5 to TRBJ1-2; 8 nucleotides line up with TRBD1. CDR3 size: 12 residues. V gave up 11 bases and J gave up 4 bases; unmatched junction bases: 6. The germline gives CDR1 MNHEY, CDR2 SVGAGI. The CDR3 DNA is TGTGCCGCTGCAGGGGGCGGCTATGGCTACACCTTC. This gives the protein CAAAGGGYGYTF.

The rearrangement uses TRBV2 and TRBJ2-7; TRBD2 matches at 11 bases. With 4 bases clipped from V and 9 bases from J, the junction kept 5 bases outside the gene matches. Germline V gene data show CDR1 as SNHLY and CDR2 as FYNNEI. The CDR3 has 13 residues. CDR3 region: CASSGLAGRRQYF. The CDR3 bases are TGTGCCAGCAGTGGACTAGCGGGACGGCGGCAGTACTTC.

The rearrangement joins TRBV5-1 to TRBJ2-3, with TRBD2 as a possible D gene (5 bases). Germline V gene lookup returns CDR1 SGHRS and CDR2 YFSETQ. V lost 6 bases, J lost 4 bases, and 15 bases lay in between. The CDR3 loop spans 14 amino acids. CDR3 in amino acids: CASTSGVGSDTQYF. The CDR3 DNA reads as TGCGCCAGCACGAGCGGAGTAGGATCAGATACGCAGTATTTT.

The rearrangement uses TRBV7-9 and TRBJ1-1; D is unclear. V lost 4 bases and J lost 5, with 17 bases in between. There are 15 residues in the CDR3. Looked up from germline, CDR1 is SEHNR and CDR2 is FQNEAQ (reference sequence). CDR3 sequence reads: CASSSPARRATEAFF. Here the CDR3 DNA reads TGTGCCAGCAGCTCCCCCGCCAGGCGCGCTACTGAAGCTTTCTTT.

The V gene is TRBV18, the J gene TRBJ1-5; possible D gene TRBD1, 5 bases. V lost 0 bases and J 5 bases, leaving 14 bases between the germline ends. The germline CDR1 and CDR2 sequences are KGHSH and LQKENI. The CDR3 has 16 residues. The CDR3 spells CASSPPIGQGHQPQHF. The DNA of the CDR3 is TGTGCCAGCTCACCACCAATAGGGCAGGGACATCAGCCCCAGCATTTT.

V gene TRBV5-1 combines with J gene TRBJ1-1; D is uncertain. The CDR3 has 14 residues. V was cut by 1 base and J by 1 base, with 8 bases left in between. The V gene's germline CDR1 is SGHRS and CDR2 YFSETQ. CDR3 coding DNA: TGCGCCAGCAGCTTGTCACAGCAGAACACTGAAGCTTTCTTT. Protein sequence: CASSLSQQNTEAFF.

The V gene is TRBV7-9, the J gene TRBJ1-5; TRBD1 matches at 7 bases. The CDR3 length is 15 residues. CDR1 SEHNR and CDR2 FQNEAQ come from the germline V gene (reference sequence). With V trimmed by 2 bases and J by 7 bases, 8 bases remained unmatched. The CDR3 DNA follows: TGTGCCAGCAGCTTACAGACAGGGAACAACCAGCCCCAGCATTTT. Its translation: CASSLQTGNNQPQHF.

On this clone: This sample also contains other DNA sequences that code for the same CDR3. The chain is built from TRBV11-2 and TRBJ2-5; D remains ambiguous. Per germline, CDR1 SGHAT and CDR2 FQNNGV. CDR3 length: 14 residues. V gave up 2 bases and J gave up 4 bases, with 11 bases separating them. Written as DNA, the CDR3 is TGTGCCAGCAGCTTATCCTTAGCTGGAGAGACCCAGTACTTC. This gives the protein CASSLSLAGETQYF.

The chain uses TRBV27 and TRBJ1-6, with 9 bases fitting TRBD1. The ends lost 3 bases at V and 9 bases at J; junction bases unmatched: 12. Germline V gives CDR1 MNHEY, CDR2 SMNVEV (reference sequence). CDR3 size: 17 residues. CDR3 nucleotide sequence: TGTGCCAGCAGTTTTCGCCATAGACAGGGGGTTATTTCACCCCTCCACTTT. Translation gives CASSFRHRQGVISPLHF.

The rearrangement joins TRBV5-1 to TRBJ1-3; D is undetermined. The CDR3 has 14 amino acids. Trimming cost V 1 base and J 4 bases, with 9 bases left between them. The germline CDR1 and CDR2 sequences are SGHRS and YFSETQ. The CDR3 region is CASSLSVAGNTIYF. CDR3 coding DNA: TGCGCCAGCAGCTTGTCAGTAGCGGGAAACACCATATATTTT.

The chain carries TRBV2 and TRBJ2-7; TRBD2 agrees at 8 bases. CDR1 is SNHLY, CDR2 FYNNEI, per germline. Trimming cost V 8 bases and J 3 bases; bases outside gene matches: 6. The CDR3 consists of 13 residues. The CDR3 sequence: CASLGRDFYEQYF. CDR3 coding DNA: TGTGCCAGCCTCGGGAGGGACTTCTACGAGCAGTACTTC.

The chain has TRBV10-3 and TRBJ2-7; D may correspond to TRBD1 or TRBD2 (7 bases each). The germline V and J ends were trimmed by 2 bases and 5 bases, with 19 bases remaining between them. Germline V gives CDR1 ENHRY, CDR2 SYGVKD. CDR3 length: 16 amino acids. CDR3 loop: CAISEPVTGRDNEQYF. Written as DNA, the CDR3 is TGTGCCATCAGTGAGCCGGTGACAGGGAGGGACAACGAGCAGTACTTC.

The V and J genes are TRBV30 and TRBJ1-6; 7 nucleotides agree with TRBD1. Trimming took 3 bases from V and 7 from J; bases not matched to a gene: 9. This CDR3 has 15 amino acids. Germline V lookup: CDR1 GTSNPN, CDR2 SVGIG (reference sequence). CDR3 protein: CAWSPTTGENSPLHF. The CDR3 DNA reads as TGTGCCTGGAGCCCAACAACAGGGGAGAATTCACCCCTCCACTTT.

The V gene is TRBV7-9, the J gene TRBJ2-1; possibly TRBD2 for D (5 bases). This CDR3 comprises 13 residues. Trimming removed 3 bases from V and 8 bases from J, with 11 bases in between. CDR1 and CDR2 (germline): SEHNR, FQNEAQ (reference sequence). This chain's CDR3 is CASSFEGPDEQFF. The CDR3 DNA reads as TGTGCCAGCAGCTTTGAGGGTCCCGATGAGCAGTTCTTC.

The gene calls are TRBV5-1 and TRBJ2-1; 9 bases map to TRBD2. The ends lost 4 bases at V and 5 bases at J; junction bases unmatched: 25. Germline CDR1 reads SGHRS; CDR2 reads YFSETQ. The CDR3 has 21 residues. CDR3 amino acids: CASSPRRQALAGLLRNNEQFF. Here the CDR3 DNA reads TGCGCCAGCAGCCCGAGAAGACAGGCCCTAGCGGGGCTTCTCCGAAACAATGAGCAGTTCTTC. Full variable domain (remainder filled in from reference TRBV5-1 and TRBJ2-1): KAGVTQTPRYLIKTRGQQVTLSCSPISGHRSVSWYQQTPGQGLQFLFEYFSETQRNKGNFPGRFSGRQFSNSRSEMNVSTLELGDSALYLCASSPRRQALAGLLRNNEQFFGPGTRLTVL.

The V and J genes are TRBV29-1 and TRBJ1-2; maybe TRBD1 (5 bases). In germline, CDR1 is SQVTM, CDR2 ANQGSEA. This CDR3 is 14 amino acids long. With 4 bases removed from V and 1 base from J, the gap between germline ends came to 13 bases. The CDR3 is CSVAQGGFNYGYTF. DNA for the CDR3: TGCAGCGTTGCGCAGGGTGGTTTTAACTATGGCTACACCTTC.

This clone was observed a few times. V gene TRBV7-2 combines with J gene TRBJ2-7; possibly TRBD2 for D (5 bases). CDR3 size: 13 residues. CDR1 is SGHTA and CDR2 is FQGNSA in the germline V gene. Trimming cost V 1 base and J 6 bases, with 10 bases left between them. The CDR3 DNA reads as TGTGCCAGCAGCTTAGTTTCGGGGTCCGAGCAGTACTTC. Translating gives CASSLVSGSEQYF.

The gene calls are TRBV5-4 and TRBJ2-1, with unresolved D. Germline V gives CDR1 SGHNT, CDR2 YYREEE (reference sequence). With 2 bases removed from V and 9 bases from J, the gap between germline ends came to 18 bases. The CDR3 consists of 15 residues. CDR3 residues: CASSFSRGPRSEQFF. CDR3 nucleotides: TGTGCCAGCAGCTTTTCGAGAGGCCCTCGAAGTGAGCAGTTCTTC.

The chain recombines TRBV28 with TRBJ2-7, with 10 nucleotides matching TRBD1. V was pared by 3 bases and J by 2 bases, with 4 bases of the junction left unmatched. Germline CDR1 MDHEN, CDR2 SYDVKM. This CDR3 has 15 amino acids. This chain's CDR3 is CASSFGQGGAYEQYF. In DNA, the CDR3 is TGTGCCAGCAGTTTCGGACAGGGGGGGGCCTACGAGCAGTACTTC.

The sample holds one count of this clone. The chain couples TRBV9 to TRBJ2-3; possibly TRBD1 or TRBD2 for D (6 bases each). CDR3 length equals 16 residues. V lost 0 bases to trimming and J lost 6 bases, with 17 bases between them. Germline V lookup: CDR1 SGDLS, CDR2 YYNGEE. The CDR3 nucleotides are TGTGCCAGCAGCGTAGATAATAGCGGACAGCCGGATACGCAGTATTTT. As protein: CASSVDNSGQPDTQYF. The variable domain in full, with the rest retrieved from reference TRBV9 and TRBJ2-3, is DSGVTQTPKHLITATGQRVTLRCSPRSGDLSVYWYQQSLDQGLQFLIQYYNGEERAKGNILERFSAQQFPDLHSELNLSSLELGDSALYFCASSVDNSGQPDTQYFGPGTRLTVL.

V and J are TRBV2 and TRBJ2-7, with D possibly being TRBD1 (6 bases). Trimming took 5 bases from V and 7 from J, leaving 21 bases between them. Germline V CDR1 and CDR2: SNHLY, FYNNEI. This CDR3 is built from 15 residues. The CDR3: CASSSPGHGAFEQYF. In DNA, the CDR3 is TGTGCCAGCAGTTCTCCGGGACATGGCGCCTTTGAGCAGTACTTC.

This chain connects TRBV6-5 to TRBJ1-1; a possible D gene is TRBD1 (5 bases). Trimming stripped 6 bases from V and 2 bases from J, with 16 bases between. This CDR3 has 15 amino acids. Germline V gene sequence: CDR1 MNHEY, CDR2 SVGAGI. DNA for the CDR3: TGTGCCAGCAGGGCCGGGACCTCGCTCAACACTGAAGCTTTCTTT. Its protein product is CASRAGTSLNTEAFF.

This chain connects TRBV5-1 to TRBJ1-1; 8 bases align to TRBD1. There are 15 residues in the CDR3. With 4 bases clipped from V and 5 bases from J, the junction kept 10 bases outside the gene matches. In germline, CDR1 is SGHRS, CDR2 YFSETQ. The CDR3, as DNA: TGCGCCAGCAGCCCAGACACAGGGGGAACAACTGAAGCTTTCTTT. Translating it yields CASSPDTGGTTEAFF.

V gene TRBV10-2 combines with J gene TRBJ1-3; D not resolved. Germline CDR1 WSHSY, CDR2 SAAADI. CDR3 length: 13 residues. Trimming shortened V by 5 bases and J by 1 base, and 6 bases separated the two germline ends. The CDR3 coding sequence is TGCGCCAGCAGTACGGGATCTGGAAACACCATATATTTT. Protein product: CASSTGSGNTIYF.

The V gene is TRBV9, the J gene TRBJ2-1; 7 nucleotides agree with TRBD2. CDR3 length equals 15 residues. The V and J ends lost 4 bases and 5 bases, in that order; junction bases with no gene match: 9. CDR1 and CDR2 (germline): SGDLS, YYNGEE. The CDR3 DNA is TGTGCCAGCAGCCCAAGTTGGGGGGGACACAATGAGCAGTTCTTC. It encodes CASSPSWGGHNEQFF.

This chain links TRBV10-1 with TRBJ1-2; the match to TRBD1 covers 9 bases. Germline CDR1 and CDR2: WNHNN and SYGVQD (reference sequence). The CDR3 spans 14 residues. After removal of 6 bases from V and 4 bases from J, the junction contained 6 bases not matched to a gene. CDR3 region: CASSAGQGTYGYTF. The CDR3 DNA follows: TGCGCCAGCAGCGCGGGACAGGGCACCTATGGCTACACCTTC.

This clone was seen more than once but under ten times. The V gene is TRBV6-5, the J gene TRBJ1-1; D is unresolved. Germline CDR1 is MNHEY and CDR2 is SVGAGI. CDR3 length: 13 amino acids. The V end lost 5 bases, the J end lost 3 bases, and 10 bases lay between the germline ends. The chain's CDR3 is CASSASGYTEAFF. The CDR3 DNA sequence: TGTGCCAGCAGTGCCTCAGGATACACTGAAGCTTTCTTT.

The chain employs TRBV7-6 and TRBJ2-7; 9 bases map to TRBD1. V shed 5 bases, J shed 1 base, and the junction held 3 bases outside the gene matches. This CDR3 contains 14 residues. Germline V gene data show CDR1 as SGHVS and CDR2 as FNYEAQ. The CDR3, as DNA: TGTGCCAGCAGCGTGGGGACAGGGTCCTACGAGCAGTACTTC. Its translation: CASSVGTGSYEQYF. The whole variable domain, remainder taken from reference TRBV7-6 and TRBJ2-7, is GAGVSQSPRYKVTKRGQDVALRCDPISGHVSLYWYRQALGQGPEFLTYFNYEAQQDKSGLPNDRFSAERPEGSISTLTIQRTEQRDSAMYRCASSVGTGSYEQYFGPGTRLTVT.

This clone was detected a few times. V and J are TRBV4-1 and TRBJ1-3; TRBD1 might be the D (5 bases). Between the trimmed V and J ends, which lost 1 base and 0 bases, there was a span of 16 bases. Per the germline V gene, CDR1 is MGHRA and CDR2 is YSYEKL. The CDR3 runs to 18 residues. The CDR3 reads CASSQVAPGRFSGNTIYF. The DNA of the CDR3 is TGCGCCAGCAGCCAAGTCGCCCCAGGGCGCTTCTCTGGAAACACCATATATTTT.

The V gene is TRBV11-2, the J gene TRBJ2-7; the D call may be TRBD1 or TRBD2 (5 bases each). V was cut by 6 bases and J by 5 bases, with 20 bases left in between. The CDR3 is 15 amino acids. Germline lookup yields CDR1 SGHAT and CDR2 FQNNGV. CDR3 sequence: CASRPLRGEYDEQYF. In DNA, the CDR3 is TGTGCCAGCAGACCCCTACGGGGCGAGTATGACGAGCAGTACTTC.